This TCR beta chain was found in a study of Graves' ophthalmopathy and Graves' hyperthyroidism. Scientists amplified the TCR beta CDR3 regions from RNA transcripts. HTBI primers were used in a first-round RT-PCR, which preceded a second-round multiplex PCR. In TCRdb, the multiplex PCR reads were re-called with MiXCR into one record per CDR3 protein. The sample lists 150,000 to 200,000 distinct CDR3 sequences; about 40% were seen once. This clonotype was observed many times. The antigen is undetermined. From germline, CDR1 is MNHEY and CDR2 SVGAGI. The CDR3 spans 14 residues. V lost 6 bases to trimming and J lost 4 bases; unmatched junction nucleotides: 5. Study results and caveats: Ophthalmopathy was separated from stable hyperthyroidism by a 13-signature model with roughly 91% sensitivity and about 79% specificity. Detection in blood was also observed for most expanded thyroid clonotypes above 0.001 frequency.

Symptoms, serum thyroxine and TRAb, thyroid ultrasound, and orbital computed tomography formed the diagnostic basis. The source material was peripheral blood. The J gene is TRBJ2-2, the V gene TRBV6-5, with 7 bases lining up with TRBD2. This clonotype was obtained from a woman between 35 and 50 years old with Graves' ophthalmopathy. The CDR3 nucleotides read TGTGCCAGCAGCCGGGACTACACCACCGGGGAGCTGTTTTTT. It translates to CASSRDYTTGELFF.